This T cell receptor beta chain stems from a study of Japanese encephalitis immunity and Zika vaccine responses. Study information: Three 5.0 ug doses of alum-adjuvanted ZPIV were given at weeks 0, 4, 28. ZIKV 15-mer peptides overlapped by 11 residues and had predicted affinity under 50 nM.

This clonotype rates as medium-sized. Trimming cost V 3 bases and J 0 bases, with 17 bases left between them. Germline lookup yields CDR1 DFQATT and CDR2 SNEGSKA (reference sequence). The CDR3 contains 16 residues. For 6 days, PBMCs labeled with CFSE were cultured with peptide pools at 0.8 to 1 ug/mL each. Live CD56-CD19-CD16-CD3+CD4+ cells with low CFSE were sorted unfixed as proliferating CD4 T cells. From the 5' RACE reads, TCRdb called clonotypes with MiXCR, one entry per CDR3 protein. The sample contains roughly 400 distinct CDR3 sequences, less than 2% of which appear only once. Study-level findings and limits: Donors pre-vaccinated with JEV, versus YFV, showed higher repertoire similarity across samples.

The source was antigen-activated CD4+ T cells from blood, cultured, collected during a Zika inactivated vaccine study. The genes are TRBV20-1 and TRBJ2-5; D could derive from TRBD1 or TRBD2 (7 bases each). The clonotype comes from an adult man who received an inactivated Zika virus vaccine. The CDR3: CSASRGGTSYQETQYF. The CDR3 coding sequence is TGCAGTGCTAGCAGGGGGGGTACCTCGTACCAAGAGACCCAGTACTTC.